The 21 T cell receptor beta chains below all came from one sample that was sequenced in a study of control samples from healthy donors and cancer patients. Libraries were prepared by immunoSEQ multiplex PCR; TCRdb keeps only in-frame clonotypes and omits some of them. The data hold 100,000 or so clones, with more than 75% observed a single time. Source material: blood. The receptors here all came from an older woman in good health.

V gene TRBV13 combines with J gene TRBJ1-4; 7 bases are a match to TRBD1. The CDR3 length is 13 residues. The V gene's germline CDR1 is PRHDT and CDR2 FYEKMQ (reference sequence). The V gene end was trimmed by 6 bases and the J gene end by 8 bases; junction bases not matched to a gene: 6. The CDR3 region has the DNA TGTGCCAGCAGGTTGAGGGGGCAGGAAAAACTGTTTTTT. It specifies CASRLRGQEKLFF.

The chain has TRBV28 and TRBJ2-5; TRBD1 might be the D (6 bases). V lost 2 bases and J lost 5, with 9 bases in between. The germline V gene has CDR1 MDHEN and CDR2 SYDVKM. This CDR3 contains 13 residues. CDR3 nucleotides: TGTGCCAGCAGTTTAGCAGGGGCCGAGACCCAGTACTTC. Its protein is CASSLAGAETQYF.

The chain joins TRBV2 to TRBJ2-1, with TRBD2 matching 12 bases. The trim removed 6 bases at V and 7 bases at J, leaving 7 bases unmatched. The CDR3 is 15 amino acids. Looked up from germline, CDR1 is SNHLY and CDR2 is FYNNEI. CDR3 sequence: CASRSLAGGPNEQFF. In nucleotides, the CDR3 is TGTGCCAGCAGATCTCTAGCGGGGGGGCCAAATGAGCAGTTCTTC. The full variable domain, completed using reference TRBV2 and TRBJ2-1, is EPEVTQTPSHQVTQMGQEVILRCVPISNHLYFYWYRQILGQKVEFLVSFYNNEISEKSEIFDDQFSVERPDGSNFTLKIRSTKLEDSAMYFCASRSLAGGPNEQFFGPGTRLTVL.

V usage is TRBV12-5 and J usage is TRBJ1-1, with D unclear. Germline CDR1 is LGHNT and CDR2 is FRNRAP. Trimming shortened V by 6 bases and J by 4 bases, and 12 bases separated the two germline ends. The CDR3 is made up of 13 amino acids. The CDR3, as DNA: TGTGCTAGTGGCAAACAAGGAGGCACTGAAGCTTTCTTT. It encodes CASGKQGGTEAFF.

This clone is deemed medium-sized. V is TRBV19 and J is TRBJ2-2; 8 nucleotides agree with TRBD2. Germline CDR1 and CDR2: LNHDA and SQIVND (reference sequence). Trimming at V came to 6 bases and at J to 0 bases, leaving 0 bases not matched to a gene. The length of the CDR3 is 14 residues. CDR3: CASRGLANTGELFF. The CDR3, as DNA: TGTGCCAGTAGGGGACTAGCGAACACCGGGGAGCTGTTTTTT.

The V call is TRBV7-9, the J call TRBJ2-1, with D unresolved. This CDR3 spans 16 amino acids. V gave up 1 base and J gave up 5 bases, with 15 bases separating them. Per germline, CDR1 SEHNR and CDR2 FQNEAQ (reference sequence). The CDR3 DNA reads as TGTGCCAGCAGCTTAGGACCGACTGAAAGAAACAATGAGCAGTTCTTC. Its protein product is CASSLGPTERNNEQFF.

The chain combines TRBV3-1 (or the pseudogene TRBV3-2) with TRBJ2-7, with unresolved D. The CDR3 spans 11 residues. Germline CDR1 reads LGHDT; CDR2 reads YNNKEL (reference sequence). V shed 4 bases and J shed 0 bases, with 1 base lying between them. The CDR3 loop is CASSRSYEQYF. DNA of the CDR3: TGTGCCAGCAGCCGCTCCTACGAGCAGTACTTC.

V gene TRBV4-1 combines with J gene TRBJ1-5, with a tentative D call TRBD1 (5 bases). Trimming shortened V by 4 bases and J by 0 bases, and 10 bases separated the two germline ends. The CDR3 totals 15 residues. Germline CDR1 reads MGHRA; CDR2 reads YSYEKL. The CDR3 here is CASSPQVYSNQPQHF. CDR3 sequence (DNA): TGCGCCAGCAGCCCACAGGTCTATAGCAATCAGCCCCAGCATTTT.

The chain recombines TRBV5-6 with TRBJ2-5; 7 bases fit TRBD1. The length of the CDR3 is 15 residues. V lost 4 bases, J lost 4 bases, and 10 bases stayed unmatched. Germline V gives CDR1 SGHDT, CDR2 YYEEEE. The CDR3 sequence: CASSVIDRELETQYF. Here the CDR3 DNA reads TGTGCCAGCAGCGTGATTGACAGGGAACTAGAGACCCAGTACTTC.

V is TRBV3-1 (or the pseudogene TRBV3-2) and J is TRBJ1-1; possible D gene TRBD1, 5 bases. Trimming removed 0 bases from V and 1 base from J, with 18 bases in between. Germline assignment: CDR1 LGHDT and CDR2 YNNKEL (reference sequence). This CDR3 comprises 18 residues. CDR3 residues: CASSQDFYRGSPNTEAFF. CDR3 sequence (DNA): TGTGCCAGCAGCCAAGATTTTTATCGGGGCAGCCCGAACACTGAAGCTTTCTTT.

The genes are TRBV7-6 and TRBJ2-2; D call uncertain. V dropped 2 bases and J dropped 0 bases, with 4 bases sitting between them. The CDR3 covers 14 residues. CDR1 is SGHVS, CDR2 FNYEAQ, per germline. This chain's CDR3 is CASSLPSNTGELFF. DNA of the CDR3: TGTGCCAGCAGCTTACCATCGAACACCGGGGAGCTGTTTTTT.

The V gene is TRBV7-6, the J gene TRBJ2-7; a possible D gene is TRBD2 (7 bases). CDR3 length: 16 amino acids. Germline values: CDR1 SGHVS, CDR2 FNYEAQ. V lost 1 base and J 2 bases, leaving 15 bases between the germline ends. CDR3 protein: CASSLGGAGATYEQYF. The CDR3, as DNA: TGTGCCAGCAGCTTAGGGGGGGCGGGAGCGACCTACGAGCAGTACTTC.

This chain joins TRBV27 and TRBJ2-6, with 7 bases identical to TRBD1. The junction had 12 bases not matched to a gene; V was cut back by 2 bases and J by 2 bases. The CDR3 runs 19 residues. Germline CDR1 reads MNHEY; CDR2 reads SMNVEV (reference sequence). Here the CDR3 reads CASSLRAGGTLAGANVLTF. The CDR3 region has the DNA TGTGCCAGCAGTTTAAGGGCAGGGGGTACACTGGCTGGGGCCAACGTCCTGACTTTC. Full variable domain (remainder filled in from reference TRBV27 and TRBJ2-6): EAQVTQNPRYLITVTGKKLTVTCSQNMNHEYMSWYRQDPGLGLRQIYYSMNVEVTDKGDVPEGYKVSRKEKRNFPLILESPSPNQTSLYFCASSLRAGGTLAGANVLTFGAGSRLTVL.

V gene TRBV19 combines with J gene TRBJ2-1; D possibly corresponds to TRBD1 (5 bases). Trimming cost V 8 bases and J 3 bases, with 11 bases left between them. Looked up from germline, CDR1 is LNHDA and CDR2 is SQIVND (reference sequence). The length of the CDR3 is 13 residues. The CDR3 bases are TGTGCCAGTGGCAGGGTTCTCTACAATGAGCAGTTCTTC. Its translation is CASGRVLYNEQFF.

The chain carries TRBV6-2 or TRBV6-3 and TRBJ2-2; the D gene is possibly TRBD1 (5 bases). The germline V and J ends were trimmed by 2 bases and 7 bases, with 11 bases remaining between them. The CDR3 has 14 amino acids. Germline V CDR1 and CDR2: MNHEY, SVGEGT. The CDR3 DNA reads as TGTGCCAGCAGTTACGTCACAGGAAGCGGGGAGCTGTTTTTT. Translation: CASSYVTGSGELFF.

The DNA of the CDR3 is TGTGCCAGCAGCTTATTTTCCCTCCCGCCCTACAATGAGCAGTTCTTC. Its protein is CASSLFSLPPYNEQFF. The rearrangement links TRBV7-9 to TRBJ2-1; D is unresolved. V gave up 2 bases and J gave up 2 bases, with 13 bases separating them. CDR1 SEHNR and CDR2 FQNEAQ come from the germline V gene (reference sequence). The CDR3 has 16 amino acids.

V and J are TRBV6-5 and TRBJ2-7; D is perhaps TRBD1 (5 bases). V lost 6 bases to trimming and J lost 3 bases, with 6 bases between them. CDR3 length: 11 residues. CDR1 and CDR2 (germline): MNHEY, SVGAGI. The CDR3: CASRDNYEQYF. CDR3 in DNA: TGTGCCAGCAGGGACAACTACGAGCAGTACTTC.

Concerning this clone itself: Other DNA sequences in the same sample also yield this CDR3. CDR3 DNA: TGTGCCAGTAGTATAGGGGGGGGGAAGGGGGCCAACGTCCTGACTTTC. It translates to CASSIGGGKGANVLTF. The chain employs TRBV19 and TRBJ2-6; 7 bases fit TRBD2. The CDR3 has 16 residues. Germline V gene sequence: CDR1 LNHDA, CDR2 SQIVND (reference sequence). V dropped 1 base and J dropped 4; count of bases not matched to a gene: 4.

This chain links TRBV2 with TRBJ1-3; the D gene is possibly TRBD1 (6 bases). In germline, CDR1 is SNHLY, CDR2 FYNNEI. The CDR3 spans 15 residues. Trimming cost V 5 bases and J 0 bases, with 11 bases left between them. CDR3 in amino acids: CASSQDSNSGNTIYF. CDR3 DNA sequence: TGTGCCAGCAGTCAGGACAGTAACTCTGGAAACACCATATATTTT.

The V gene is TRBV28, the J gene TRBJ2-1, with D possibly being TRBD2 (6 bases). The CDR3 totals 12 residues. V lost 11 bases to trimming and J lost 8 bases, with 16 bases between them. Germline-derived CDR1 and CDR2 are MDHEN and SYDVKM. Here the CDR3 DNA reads TGTGCCGCGGGCGGGACGGGACATGAGCAGTTCTTC. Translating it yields CAAGGTGHEQFF.

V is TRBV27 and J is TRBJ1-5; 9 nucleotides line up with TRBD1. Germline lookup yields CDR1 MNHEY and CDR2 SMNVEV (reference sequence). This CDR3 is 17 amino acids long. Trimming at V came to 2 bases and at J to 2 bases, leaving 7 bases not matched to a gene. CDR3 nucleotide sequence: TGTGCCAGCAGTTTAGGTACAGGGGGCGCAGGCAATCAGCCCCAGCATTTT. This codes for CASSLGTGGAGNQPQHF.